The 7 T cell receptor beta chains presented below share a single source sample, sequenced in a study of cytomegalovirus exposure and HLA in healthy donors. The PCR employed 60 Vbeta primers together with 13 Jbeta primers. Using immunoSEQ multiplex PCR, the repertoire was profiled, and TCRdb retains in-frame clones only, with some absent. The repertoire has about 210,000 clones, around 90% of them found once; the top ten carry more than 1%. Sequenced input: PBMCs. The receptors were gathered from a boy younger than 10 in good health and CMV-seronegative.

This chain connects TRBV5-1 to TRBJ1-6, with 8 bases aligning to TRBD1. The CDR3 totals 15 residues. V was pared by 5 bases and J by 9 bases, with 10 bases of the junction left unmatched. The germline V gene has CDR1 SGHRS and CDR2 YFSETQ. The CDR3 loop is CASRPWTGMTSPLHF. For the CDR3, the DNA is TGCGCCAGCAGACCCTGGACAGGGATGACTTCACCCCTCCACTTT. Complete variable domain (other parts from reference TRBV5-1 and TRBJ1-6): KAGVTQTPRYLIKTRGQQVTLSCSPISGHRSVSWYQQTPGQGLQFLFEYFSETQRNKGNFPGRFSGRQFSNSRSEMNVSTLELGDSALYLCASRPWTGMTSPLHFGNGTRLTVT.

The rearrangement links TRBV28 to TRBJ1-6; D unclear. There are 12 residues in the CDR3. Trimming stripped 7 bases from V and 8 bases from J, with 9 bases between. Looked up from germline, CDR1 is MDHEN and CDR2 is SYDVKM. CDR3 coding DNA: TGTGCCAGCAAAAATCCGGATTCACCCCTCCACTTT. This sequence encodes CASKNPDSPLHF.

This clone was picked up a small number of times. The CDR3 nucleotides read TGTGCCAGCAGTGTTTGGCTTGGCACTGAAGCTTTCTTT. Translated: CASSVWLGTEAFF. The J gene is TRBJ1-1, the V gene TRBV2, with unresolved D. Trimming took off 4 bases at V and 4 bases at J, with 10 bases between the two ends. Germline V gives CDR1 SNHLY, CDR2 FYNNEI. CDR3 length equals 13 residues. Complete variable domain (other parts from reference TRBV2 and TRBJ1-1): EPEVTQTPSHQVTQMGQEVILRCVPISNHLYFYWYRQILGQKVEFLVSFYNNEISEKSEIFDDQFSVERPDGSNFTLKIRSTKLEDSAMYFCASSVWLGTEAFFGQGTRLTVV.

The rearrangement links TRBV18 to TRBJ2-1, with a possible D match to TRBD2 (6 bases). This CDR3 spans 13 amino acids. Germline V gene data show CDR1 as KGHSH and CDR2 as LQKENI. With 6 bases removed from V and 6 bases from J, the gap between germline ends came to 12 bases. The CDR3 sequence is CASSRDSFNEQFF. In DNA form, the CDR3 reads TGTGCCAGCTCGCGGGACTCTTTCAATGAGCAGTTCTTC.

J is TRBJ2-2 and V is TRBV11-2, with 7 nucleotides matching TRBD1. Germline CDR1 is SGHAT and CDR2 is FQNNGV. The CDR3 consists of 17 residues. The V and J ends lost 0 bases and 6 bases, in that order; junction bases with no gene match: 10. CDR3 region: CASSLDSRQGFPGELFF. CDR3 DNA: TGTGCCAGCAGCTTAGATTCTCGACAGGGCTTCCCCGGGGAGCTGTTTTTT.

The CDR3 here is CASSSVAGGADTQYF. Written as DNA, the CDR3 is TGTGCCAGCAGCTCCGTAGCGGGGGGCGCAGATACGCAGTATTTT. The chain uses TRBV5-6 and TRBJ2-3, with TRBD2 matching over 10 bases. The CDR3 covers 15 residues. Germline trimming cut 3 bases from V and 4 bases from J; bases unmatched to any gene: 5. Germline-derived CDR1 and CDR2 are SGHDT and YYEEEE. Full variable domain (missing parts from reference TRBV5-6 and TRBJ2-3): DAGVTQSPTHLIKTRGQQVTLRCSPKSGHDTVSWYQQALGQGPQFIFQYYEEEERQRGNFPDRFSGHQFPNYSSELNVNALLLGDSALYLCASSSVAGGADTQYFGPGTRLTVL.

In DNA form, the CDR3 reads TGTGCCAGCAGCAGCACGTGGGACAGCTACTATGGCTACACCTTC. It yields the protein CASSSTWDSYYGYTF. The rearrangement joins TRBV7-9 to TRBJ1-2, with 7 bases fitting TRBD1. Germline V gene lookup returns CDR1 SEHNR and CDR2 FQNEAQ (reference sequence). Trimming took 5 bases from V and 3 from J; bases not matched to a gene: 9. There are 15 residues in the CDR3.